This T cell receptor beta chain was profiled in a study of cytomegalovirus exposure and HLA in healthy donors (dated by TCRdb to 2017 to 2019). Regarding the research as a whole: A later analysis indicated that the 95 to 150 validation repertoires were generated on the platform also employed for the approximately 700 repertoires of the first cohort. To predict cytomegalovirus infection status, the study brought together high-throughput TCR immunosequencing, statistical association of individual TCRs with disease status, and machine learning. The study aimed to test whether signatures of past pathogen exposure could be identified by cataloging public T cell receptors. Along with the approximately 650-subject first cohort, a separate validation cohort of around 120 different subjects was used. On the study overall, not on this receptor specifically: The classifier was reported to diagnose cytomegalovirus status with high specificity and sensitivity in both the original cohort and the validation cohort. A few of the identified cytomegalovirus-associated TCR beta chains were confirmed in vitro to be specific for cytomegalovirus antigens. A total of 150 or so TCR beta chains were listed by the study as associated with cytomegalovirus. A later analysis had no HLA typing for the validation cohort, so co-occurrence there was scored across all 120 or so repertoires. The authors suggested that the approach could potentially be generalized to other disease states and immunological phenotypes. In a later analysis, TCRs clustered in the first cohort were found to also tend to co-occur in the 130 or so validation repertoires, with roughly 93% of cluster scores above 0. While some public TCRs were present in many individuals, most TCR sequences turned up only very rarely across donors.

The donors were included in the validation cohort of 130 or so subjects, a group kept apart from the roughly 610-subject first cohort. The protocol used for the library was the immunoSEQ multiplex PCR assay. Per the source publication's procedure: A statistical classification framework was built to diagnose cytomegalovirus status from the catalog of TCR beta chain sequences. What TCRdb holds here is the immuneACCESS table cut down to in-frame rearrangements. Part of the clones is not present; checked against another copy, under half of the missing clones reflect an unresolved V gene, and the others are unexplained. Clone size and the V and J calls come from that table; the DNA yielded D and trimming. Here the sample has about 200,000 clones; about nine tenths occur a single time. The top ten clonotypes cover 2% to 2.5% of the sample. As concerns this clone: Which antigen it targets is not known. Base qualities are missing; no much larger clone stands one base away.

The germline V gene (reference sequence) gives CDR1 as PRHDT and CDR2 as FYEKMQ. Reading from cysteine to phenylalanine, the CDR3 counts 15 amino acids. Only the CDR3 region is kept as DNA, spanning 45 bases read in frame from base 1. At the junction V is shortened by 3 bases and J by 5 bases; bases outside the gene matches: 2. The chain was built from TRBV13 and TRBJ2-1; 12 central bases correspond to TRBD1. Sequencing was performed on PBMCs. This TCR came from a young woman in good health and CMV-seropositive. The DNA reads TGTGCCAGCAGCTTCCGGGACAGGGGGCACAATGAGCAGTTCTTC. The translation is CASSFRDRGHNEQFF. Extended through the reference TRBV13 and TRBJ2-1 proteins, this CDR3 yields the full variable domain: AAGVIQSPRHLIKEKRETATLKCYPIPRHDTVYWYQQGPGQDPQFLISFYEKMQSDKGSIPDRFSAQQFSDYHSELNMSSLELGDSALYFCASSFRDRGHNEQFFGPGTRLTVL.